These 15 T cell receptor beta chains originate from one sample sequenced in a study of blood T cell repertoires in COVID-19. Sequencing used immunoSEQ multiplex PCR; TCRdb keeps in-frame clones, though not all of them. Of more than 80,000 clones in the sample, around nine tenths were seen once. Sequenced material: peripheral blood. These receptors originate from a man aged 35-49 years with acute or convalescent COVID-19.

This clone has just one count. The chain combines TRBV4-2 with TRBJ1-2; 12 nucleotides match TRBD1. The V gene end was trimmed by 2 bases and the J gene end by 8 bases; junction bases not matched to a gene: 6. This CDR3 contains 15 residues. Germline V CDR1 and CDR2: LGHNA, YNFKEQ. CDR3 DNA sequence: TGTGCCAGCAGCCAACCGGGACAGGGGGCGGAGGGCTACACCTTC. Its protein product is CASSQPGQGAEGYTF.

The chain is built from TRBV18 and TRBJ1-2; 9 positions match TRBD1. This CDR3 is 13 amino acids long. After removal of 5 bases from V and 8 bases from J, the junction contained 6 bases not matched to a gene. Germline-derived CDR1 and CDR2 are KGHSH and LQKENI. The CDR3 region has the DNA TGTGCCAGCTCAAGGACAGGGGAAAGCGGCTACACCTTC. Encoded protein: CASSRTGESGYTF.

This clone is a singleton in its sample. This chain joins TRBV9 and TRBJ1-4; 8 bases are shared with TRBD1. Looked up from germline, CDR1 is SGDLS and CDR2 is YYNGEE. CDR3 size: 16 residues. Trimming took 4 bases from V and 7 from J; bases not matched to a gene: 12. DNA for the CDR3: TGTGCCAGCAGCCTCCACTCAGGGGGCGCGGGTGAAAAACTGTTTTTT. The encoded protein is CASSLHSGGAGEKLFF.

The V call is TRBV29-1, the J call TRBJ1-1; TRBD1 agrees at 9 bases. This CDR3 contains 13 residues. Germline V gives CDR1 SQVTM, CDR2 ANQGSEA. The V and J ends lost 6 bases and 5 bases, in that order; junction bases with no gene match: 7. The CDR3 DNA is TGCAGCGTCAAACAGGGGGCGCGTACTGAAGCTTTCTTT. This sequence encodes CSVKQGARTEAFF.

V and J are TRBV6-1 and TRBJ2-7, with 7 bases lining up with TRBD1. Germline V lookup: CDR1 MNHNS, CDR2 SASEGT. Germline trimming cut 3 bases from V and 2 bases from J; bases unmatched to any gene: 4. This CDR3 region has 14 residues. The CDR3 nucleotides read TGTGCCAGCAGTGAGAGGACAGGCCCCTACGAGCAGTACTTC. As protein: CASSERTGPYEQYF.

The J gene is TRBJ2-1, the V gene TRBV11-1; 8 positions agree with TRBD2. The junction had 9 bases not matched to a gene; V was cut back by 5 bases and J by 9 bases. Germline CDR1 is SGHAT and CDR2 is FQDESV (reference sequence). This CDR3 is built from 14 residues. In nucleotides, the CDR3 is TGTGCCAGCAGCCAGCCGAGCGGGGGCCGTGAGCAGTTCTTC. Protein: CASSQPSGGREQFF. Based on the CDR3 plus reference TRBV11-1 and TRBJ2-1, the full variable domain is EAEVAQSPRYKITEKSQAVAFWCDPISGHATLYWYRQILGQGPELLVQFQDESVVDDSQLPKDRFSAERLKGVDSTLKIQPAELGDSAMYLCASSQPSGGREQFFGPGTRLTVL.

V is TRBV27 and J is TRBJ1-5, with D possibly being TRBD1 (5 bases). The V end lost 5 bases, the J end lost 0 bases, and 8 bases lay between the germline ends. Germline V gene lookup returns CDR1 MNHEY and CDR2 SMNVEV (reference sequence). This CDR3 is built from 14 residues. The CDR3 DNA reads as TGTGCCAGCAGTCCACAGGTTAGCAATCAGCCCCAGCATTTT. Its translation: CASSPQVSNQPQHF.

The chain links TRBV5-6 to TRBJ1-4; a weak D match, TRBD1 (6 bases). This CDR3 contains 16 residues. Germline CDR1 is SGHDT and CDR2 is YYEEEE. V was shortened by 2 bases and J by 0 bases, with 11 bases between the two germline ends. The CDR3 loop is CASSLDRLATNEKLFF. In DNA form, the CDR3 reads TGTGCCAGCAGCTTAGACAGGCTTGCAACTAATGAAAAACTGTTTTTT.

V and J are TRBV5-1 and TRBJ1-1; 7 bases map to TRBD1. In germline, CDR1 is SGHRS, CDR2 YFSETQ. V gave up 1 base and J gave up 4 bases; unmatched junction bases: 7. This CDR3 is built from 15 residues. The CDR3 sequence is CASSLLQGLGTEAFF. CDR3 bases: TGCGCCAGCAGCTTGTTACAGGGGCTGGGCACTGAAGCTTTCTTT. Drawing the rest from reference TRBV5-1 and TRBJ1-1, the complete variable domain is KAGVTQTPRYLIKTRGQQVTLSCSPISGHRSVSWYQQTPGQGLQFLFEYFSETQRNKGNFPGRFSGRQFSNSRSEMNVSTLELGDSALYLCASSLLQGLGTEAFFGQGTRLTVV.

V is TRBV9 and J is TRBJ2-1; a possible D gene is TRBD1 (5 bases). Trimming took 2 bases from V and 7 from J, leaving 13 bases between them. In germline, CDR1 is SGDLS, CDR2 YYNGEE. The CDR3 loop spans 14 amino acids. CDR3 DNA sequence: TGTGCCAGCAGCGTGGACATTAGCAGGAATGAGCAGTTCTTC. Residues: CASSVDISRNEQFF.

The V call is TRBV6-5, the J call TRBJ1-1; possible D gene TRBD1, 5 bases. Trimming stripped 7 bases from V and 6 bases from J, with 12 bases between. Germline V gene sequence: CDR1 MNHEY, CDR2 SVGAGI. The length of the CDR3 is 12 residues. CDR3 loop: CASNRGMAEAFF. CDR3 nucleotides: TGTGCCAGCAATCGGGGGATGGCTGAAGCTTTCTTT.

This clone was counted once. The chain has TRBV3-1 (or the pseudogene TRBV3-2) and TRBJ2-1, with 9 bases matching TRBD1. Germline CDR1 is LGHDT and CDR2 is YNNKEL (reference sequence). The CDR3 spans 18 residues. V lost 6 bases and J lost 0; bases outside the gene matches: 12. CDR3 loop: CASRVDRQGGTSYNEQFF. The CDR3 bases are TGTGCCAGCAGAGTCGACAGACAGGGGGGAACCTCCTACAATGAGCAGTTCTTC.

The rearrangement uses TRBV2 and TRBJ1-2; D perhaps matches TRBD1 (5 bases). The CDR3 is 16 amino acids. The V end was cut by 4 bases, the J end by 8 bases, with 23 bases between. Looked up from germline, CDR1 is SNHLY and CDR2 is FYNNEI. DNA for the CDR3: TGTGCCAGCAGTGGGACAACCCTTGGGTCGTGGAGCGGCTACACCTTC. Translation gives CASSGTTLGSWSGYTF.

The chain joins TRBV24-1 to TRBJ1-2, with TRBD1 identical over 7 bases. The V gene end was trimmed by 3 bases and the J gene end by 4 bases; junction bases not matched to a gene: 4. Germline V gene sequence: CDR1 KGHDR, CDR2 SFDVKD. This CDR3 is built from 14 residues. CDR3 loop: CATSDAGTAYGYTF. The CDR3 coding sequence is TGTGCCACCAGTGATGCAGGGACAGCCTATGGCTACACCTTC.

V gene TRBV5-4 combines with J gene TRBJ2-7; weak D call: TRBD1 (6 bases). The CDR3 length is 16 residues. The V gene lost 2 bases and the J gene lost 3 bases, with 18 bases spanning the gap. The germline V gene has CDR1 SGHNT and CDR2 YYREEE (reference sequence). The CDR3 nucleotides read TGTGCCAGCAGCTTCGGAATCGGTCAGGGGTACTACGAGCAGTACTTC. Its protein product is CASSFGIGQGYYEQYF.